The 27 T cell receptor beta chains below were found in one sample sequenced in a study of T cell clones after liver transplantation. The assay was immunoSEQ multiplex PCR, and TCRdb's table has in-frame clones only and misses some. The table lists 55,000 to 75,000 clones, roughly 70% of them singletons. The sequenced sample was CD4+ T cells from blood, obtained at the roughly 16-month timepoint. Source of these receptors: a human patient who received a liver transplant. Part of the T cell pool may stem from the graft donor.

The genes are TRBV27 and TRBJ1-2, with D possibly matching TRBD1 (6 bases). Per the germline V gene, CDR1 is MNHEY and CDR2 is SMNVEV (reference sequence). The CDR3 consists of 13 residues. V was clipped by 6 bases and J by 6 bases, with 14 bases between them. CDR3 sequence reads: CASRPRGFHGYTF. The CDR3 DNA reads as TGTGCCAGCAGACCCAGGGGTTTTCATGGCTACACCTTC.

This chain connects TRBV7-9 to TRBJ1-4, with no clear D. The germline V gene encodes CDR1 SEHNR and CDR2 FQNEAQ (reference sequence). CDR3 length: 14 residues. Trimming stripped 5 bases from V and 14 bases from J, with 21 bases between. CDR3: CASSLSGLTSGLFF. The DNA for the CDR3 is TGTGCCAGCAGCCTCTCCGGATTGACTTCCGGCCTGTTTTTT.

V is TRBV28 and J is TRBJ2-7; 8 nucleotides agree with TRBD1. This CDR3 comprises 15 residues. Trimming removed 6 bases from V and 0 bases from J; junction bases left unmatched: 7. Germline assignment: CDR1 MDHEN and CDR2 SYDVKM. The chain's CDR3 is CASRRPGQVSYEQYF. CDR3 DNA: TGTGCCAGCAGAAGACCGGGACAGGTCTCCTACGAGCAGTACTTC.

A few counts support this clone. The chain is built from TRBV19 and TRBJ2-4; weak D call: TRBD2 (6 bases). The CDR3 is 15 amino acids. Trimming took off 7 bases at V and 3 bases at J, with 16 bases between the two ends. Germline V lookup: CDR1 LNHDA, CDR2 SQIVND (reference sequence). Here the CDR3 reads CASKDGSIGKNIQYF. In DNA, the CDR3 is TGTGCCAGTAAGGACGGGAGTATAGGCAAAAACATTCAGTACTTC.

The chain recombines TRBV5-1 with TRBJ2-5; D perhaps matches TRBD2 (6 bases). Between the trimmed V and J ends, which lost 6 bases and 4 bases, there was a span of 22 bases. Germline assignment: CDR1 SGHRS and CDR2 YFSETQ. This CDR3 spans 16 amino acids. CDR3 DNA: TGCGCCAGCAACACCCGGGACGGGCAGGGAGGAGAGACCCAGTACTTC. Translation: CASNTRDGQGGETQYF.

The gene calls are TRBV5-1 and TRBJ1-4; D unresolved. V was trimmed by 5 bases and J by 0 bases, leaving 11 bases between them. There are 15 residues in the CDR3. Germline V gene sequence: CDR1 SGHRS, CDR2 YFSETQ. The chain's CDR3 is CASRSRSATNEKLFF. CDR3 DNA: TGCGCCAGCAGGAGCAGAAGTGCAACTAATGAAAAACTGTTTTTT.

The chain links TRBV7-2 to TRBJ1-4; 7 nucleotides agree with TRBD1. V was pared by 5 bases and J by 2 bases, with 5 bases of the junction left unmatched. The CDR3 loop spans 15 amino acids. CDR1 and CDR2 (germline): SGHTA, FQGNSA. CDR3 sequence (DNA): TGTGCCAGCAGCGAACAGGGGCCCACTAATGAAAAACTGTTTTTT. It yields the protein CASSEQGPTNEKLFF.

V gene TRBV19 combines with J gene TRBJ2-3, with 7 bases identical to TRBD2. Trimming removed 4 bases from V and 2 bases from J; junction bases left unmatched: 3. This CDR3 has 14 residues. Germline V CDR1 and CDR2: LNHDA, SQIVND (reference sequence). The CDR3 spells CASSRLADTDTQYF. The CDR3 coding sequence is TGTGCCAGTAGTAGGCTAGCGGACACAGATACGCAGTATTTT.

This chain links TRBV6-5 with TRBJ2-2; D may be TRBD2 (5 bases). V lost 11 bases, J lost 1 base, and 14 bases lay in between. Germline V gene data show CDR1 as MNHEY and CDR2 as SVGAGI. This CDR3 is built from 14 residues. The chain's CDR3 is CAASAGWNTGELFF. CDR3 in DNA: TGTGCCGCCTCGGCGGGTTGGAACACCGGGGAGCTGTTTTTT.

The J gene is TRBJ1-6, the V gene TRBV27; possibly TRBD1 for D (5 bases). Trimming cost V 3 bases and J 6 bases, with 18 bases left between them. CDR3 length equals 17 residues. The germline CDR1 and CDR2 sequences are MNHEY and SMNVEV (reference sequence). The CDR3 bases are TGTGCCAGCAGTTTTAGGTCTCGGGGGGAGAGTAATTCACCCCTCCACTTT. Its protein is CASSFRSRGESNSPLHF.

The chain couples TRBV7-2 to TRBJ2-5; a weak D match, TRBD1 (6 bases). Deletions cut 1 base from V and 5 bases from J, with 14 bases between. Looked up from germline, CDR1 is SGHTA and CDR2 is FQGNSA. CDR3 length equals 15 residues. The CDR3 sequence is CASSLVTGEWETQYF. CDR3 DNA sequence: TGTGCCAGCAGCTTAGTGACAGGCGAGTGGGAGACCCAGTACTTC.

The chain carries TRBV19 and TRBJ1-5; TRBD1 is a possible D gene (6 bases). This CDR3 comprises 13 residues. V was clipped by 8 bases and J by 4 bases, with 12 bases between them. In germline, CDR1 is LNHDA, CDR2 SQIVND (reference sequence). Written as DNA, the CDR3 is TGTGCCAGTTCTGACAGGCTAAATCAGCCCCAGCATTTT. Translation: CASSDRLNQPQHF.

The J gene is TRBJ2-2, the V gene TRBV4-2; D possibly corresponds to TRBD2 (6 bases). Germline V lookup: CDR1 LGHNA, CDR2 YNFKEQ. The CDR3 loop spans 15 amino acids. Trimming stripped 0 bases from V and 6 bases from J, with 11 bases between. The CDR3 DNA is TGTGCCAGCAGCCAAGAGTCCGGGGGTGCCGGGGAGCTGTTTTTT. The encoded protein is CASSQESGGAGELFF.

This chain joins TRBV6-4 and TRBJ1-4; a weak D match, TRBD1 (5 bases). The germline CDR1 and CDR2 sequences are MRHNA and SNTAGT. The CDR3 runs 13 residues. Trimming stripped 8 bases from V and 7 bases from J, with 14 bases between. The CDR3 DNA reads as TGTGCCAGCGGCAGGGCAGAACCTGAAAAACTGTTTTTT. Translating gives CASGRAEPEKLFF.

The chain recombines TRBV28 with TRBJ2-7; no clear D. The CDR3 has 12 amino acids. Trimming cost V 3 bases and J 6 bases, with 9 bases left between them. The germline V gene encodes CDR1 MDHEN and CDR2 SYDVKM. The CDR3 DNA sequence: TGTGCCAGCAGTTTCATTAAAGGCGAGCAGTACTTC. Translating gives CASSFIKGEQYF.

V and J are TRBV5-1 and TRBJ2-1; TRBD1 matches at 7 bases. Trimming removed 2 bases from V and 2 bases from J; junction bases left unmatched: 7. The length of the CDR3 is 16 residues. Germline assignment: CDR1 SGHRS and CDR2 YFSETQ. The CDR3 loop is CASSLTQGNTYNEQFF. The CDR3 DNA reads as TGCGCCAGCAGCTTAACACAGGGGAACACCTACAATGAGCAGTTCTTC.

The chain employs TRBV7-9 and TRBJ2-5, with D perhaps matching TRBD2 (6 bases). The V and J ends lost 1 base and 5 bases respectively, with 11 bases between them. This CDR3 has 14 residues. Germline V gives CDR1 SEHNR, CDR2 FQNEAQ (reference sequence). CDR3 nucleotide sequence: TGTGCCAGCAGCTTAGACGGGAGTAAGGAGACCCAGTACTTC. The encoded protein is CASSLDGSKETQYF.

The J gene is TRBJ1-5, the V gene TRBV30, with D tentatively TRBD1 (5 bases). The germline V and J ends were trimmed by 1 base and 2 bases, with 12 bases remaining between them. There are 15 residues in the CDR3. CDR1 GTSNPN and CDR2 SVGIG come from the germline V gene (reference sequence). The CDR3 DNA reads TGTGCCTGGAGTGGTGCGGTAGGGGGCAATCAGCCCCAGCATTTT. Amino acid sequence: CAWSGAVGGNQPQHF. The entire variable domain, with the rest obtained from reference TRBV30 and TRBJ1-5, is as follows: SQTIHQWPATLVQPVGSPLSLECTVEGTSNPNLYWYRQAAGRGLQLLFYSVGIGQISSEVPQNLSASRPQDRQFILSSKKLLLSDSGFYLCAWSGAVGGNQPQHFGDGTRLSIL.

The V gene is TRBV5-1, the J gene TRBJ2-5; no definite D call. Germline CDR1 and CDR2: SGHRS and YFSETQ. V was shortened by 3 bases and J by 1 base, with 16 bases between the two germline ends. This CDR3 is built from 16 residues. Written as DNA, the CDR3 is TGCGCCAGCAGCTCTCAATATGACATGTCCCAAGAGACCCAGTACTTC. It specifies CASSSQYDMSQETQYF.

The chain uses TRBV27 and TRBJ2-7, with 7 bases that match TRBD1. The CDR3 extends over 15 amino acids. Germline CDR1 and CDR2: MNHEY and SMNVEV (reference sequence). J lost 1 base, V lost 5 bases, and 8 bases had no gene match. The CDR3 nucleotides read TGTGCCAGCAGTGTAAAGACAGGGAATTCCTACGAGCAGTACTTC. Translated, it gives CASSVKTGNSYEQYF.

The V call is TRBV11-1, the J call TRBJ2-1; 9 nucleotides match TRBD2. The CDR3 has 15 amino acids. V gave up 2 bases and J gave up 5 bases; unmatched junction bases: 4. Germline V gene lookup returns CDR1 SGHAT and CDR2 FQDESV (reference sequence). CDR3 DNA sequence: TGTGCCAGCAGCTTATCGGCGGGGGGGCACAATGAGCAGTTCTTC. Its protein product is CASSLSAGGHNEQFF.

This clone has only a few counts. The rearrangement joins TRBV20-1 to TRBJ1-2, with 7 nucleotides matching TRBD1. The CDR3 has 11 amino acids. CDR1 and CDR2 from the germline V gene are DFQATT and SNEGSKA (reference sequence). V shed 4 bases, J shed 8 bases, and the junction held 4 bases outside the gene matches. The CDR3 nucleotides are TGCAGTGCTATCACAGGGGCCGGCTACACCTTC. It encodes CSAITGAGYTF.

The chain couples TRBV4-2 to TRBJ2-7, with D possibly TRBD1 on 6 matching bases. The length of the CDR3 is 17 residues. Deletions cut 5 bases from V and 2 bases from J, with 22 bases between. Germline V gene data show CDR1 as LGHNA and CDR2 as YNFKEQ. CDR3 DNA sequence: TGTGCCAGCAGCTCCCACATGGGGGCAGGGGAGACCTACGAGCAGTACTTC. This gives the protein CASSSHMGAGETYEQYF.

This clone is labeled as medium-sized. The CDR3 here is CASSELVSEQFF. CDR3 nucleotides: TGTGCCAGCAGTGAATTAGTCAGTGAGCAGTTCTTC. The rearrangement links TRBV25-1 to TRBJ2-1, with D uncertain. Germline loops: CDR1 MGHDK, CDR2 SYGVNS. CDR3 length: 12 residues. V shed 1 base and J shed 9 bases, with 7 bases lying between them.

This rearrangement joins TRBV6-1 to TRBJ1-1; 8 bases line up with TRBD1. The V and J ends lost 6 bases and 1 base, in that order; junction bases with no gene match: 7. Per the germline V gene, CDR1 is MNHNS and CDR2 is SASEGT. This CDR3 has 15 amino acids. The CDR3 bases are TGTGCCAGCAGAGACCGACAGGGGCAGAACACTGAAGCTTTCTTT. Its protein is CASRDRQGQNTEAFF.

This clone was detected only once. J is TRBJ2-7 and V is TRBV18; 8 bases align to TRBD1. CDR3 length: 14 residues. In germline, CDR1 is KGHSH, CDR2 LQKENI. V lost 0 bases to trimming and J lost 9 bases; unmatched junction nucleotides: 7. The CDR3 sequence is CASSPPDRVYGQYF. DNA of the CDR3: TGTGCCAGCTCACCACCGGACAGGGTATATGGGCAGTACTTC.

The V call is TRBV6-1, the J call TRBJ1-1, with a possible D match to TRBD1 (5 bases). CDR3 length: 17 residues. Germline loops: CDR1 MNHNS, CDR2 SASEGT. With 4 bases removed from V and 0 bases from J, the gap between germline ends came to 18 bases. The CDR3 DNA sequence: TGTGCCAGCAGTGGGTCAGGGAGGACAACCTTGAACACTGAAGCTTTCTTT. Translating gives CASSGSGRTTLNTEAFF.